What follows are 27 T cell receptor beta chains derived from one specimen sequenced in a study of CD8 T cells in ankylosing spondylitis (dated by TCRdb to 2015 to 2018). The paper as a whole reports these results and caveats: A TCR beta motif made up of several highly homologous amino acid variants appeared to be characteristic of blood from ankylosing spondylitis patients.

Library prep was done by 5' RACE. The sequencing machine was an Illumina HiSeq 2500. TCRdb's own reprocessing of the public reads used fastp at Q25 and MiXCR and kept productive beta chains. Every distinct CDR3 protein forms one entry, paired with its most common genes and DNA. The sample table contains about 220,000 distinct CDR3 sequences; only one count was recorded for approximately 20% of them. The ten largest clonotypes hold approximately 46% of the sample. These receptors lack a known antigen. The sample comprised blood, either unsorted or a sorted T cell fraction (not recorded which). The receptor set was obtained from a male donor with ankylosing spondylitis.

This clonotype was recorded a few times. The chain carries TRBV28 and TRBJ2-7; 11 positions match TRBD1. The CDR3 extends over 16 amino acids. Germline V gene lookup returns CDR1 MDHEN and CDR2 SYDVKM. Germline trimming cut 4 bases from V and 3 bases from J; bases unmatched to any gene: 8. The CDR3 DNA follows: TGTGCCAGCAGTTCCCCCCGGGACAGGGGGGACTACGAGCAGTACTTC. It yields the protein CASSSPRDRGDYEQYF.

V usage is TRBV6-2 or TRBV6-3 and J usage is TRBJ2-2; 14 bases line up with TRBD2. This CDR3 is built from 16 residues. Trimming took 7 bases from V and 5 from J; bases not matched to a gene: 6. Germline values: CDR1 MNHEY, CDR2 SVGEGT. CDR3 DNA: TGTGCCAGCAACCGACTAGCGGGAGGGCGAACCGGGGAGCTGTTTTTT. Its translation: CASNRLAGGRTGELFF.

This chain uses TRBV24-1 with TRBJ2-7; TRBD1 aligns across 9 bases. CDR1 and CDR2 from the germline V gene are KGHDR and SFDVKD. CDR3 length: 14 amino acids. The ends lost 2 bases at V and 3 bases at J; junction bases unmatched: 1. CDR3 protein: CATSDSGQGYEQYF. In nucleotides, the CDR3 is TGTGCCACCAGTGATTCGGGACAGGGCTACGAGCAGTACTTC.

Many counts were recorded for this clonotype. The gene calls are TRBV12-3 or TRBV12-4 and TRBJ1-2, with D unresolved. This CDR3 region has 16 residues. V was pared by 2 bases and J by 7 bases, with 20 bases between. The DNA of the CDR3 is TGTGCCAGCAGTTTATTTGGTGGAAGACATATCGCTGGCTACACCTTC. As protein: CASSLFGGRHIAGYTF.

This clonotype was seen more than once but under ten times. The CDR3 DNA reads TGTGCCAGCAGTGGGGGGGGGAGTGAGCAGTTCTTC. Translating gives CASSGGGSEQFF. V usage is TRBV12-3 or TRBV12-4 and J usage is TRBJ2-1; 7 nucleotides agree with TRBD2. The trim removed 5 bases at V and 9 bases at J, leaving 4 bases unmatched. This CDR3 has 12 residues.

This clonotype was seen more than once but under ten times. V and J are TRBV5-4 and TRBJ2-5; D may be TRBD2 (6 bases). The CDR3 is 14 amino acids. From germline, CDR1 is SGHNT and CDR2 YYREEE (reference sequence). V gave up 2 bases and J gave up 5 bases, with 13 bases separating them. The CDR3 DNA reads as TGTGCCAGCAGCTTATTTGGCGGGACGGAGACCCAGTACTTC. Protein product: CASSLFGGTETQYF.

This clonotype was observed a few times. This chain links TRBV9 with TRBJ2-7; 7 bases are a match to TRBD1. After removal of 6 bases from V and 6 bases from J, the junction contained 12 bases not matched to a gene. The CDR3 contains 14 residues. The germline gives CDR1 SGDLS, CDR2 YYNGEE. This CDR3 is CASTFDRESSEQYF. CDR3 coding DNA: TGTGCCAGCACCTTCGACAGGGAGTCTTCCGAGCAGTACTTC.

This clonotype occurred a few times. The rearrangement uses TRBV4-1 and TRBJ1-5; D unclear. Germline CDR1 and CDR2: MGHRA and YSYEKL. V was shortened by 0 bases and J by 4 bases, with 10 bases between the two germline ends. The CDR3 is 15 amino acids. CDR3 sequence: CASSQDPGLNQPQHF. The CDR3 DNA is TGCGCCAGCAGCCAAGACCCCGGGCTGAATCAGCCCCAGCATTTT.

CDR3 DNA sequence: TGTGCCAGCAGTTTAAGATTGGGCGGGGCCACCGGGGAGCTGTTTTTT. Residues: CASSLRLGGATGELFF. The gene calls are TRBV27 and TRBJ2-2; the D gene is possibly TRBD2 (6 bases). CDR1 and CDR2 (germline): MNHEY, SMNVEV (reference sequence). Deletions cut 2 bases from V and 4 bases from J, with 14 bases between. The CDR3 runs to 16 residues.

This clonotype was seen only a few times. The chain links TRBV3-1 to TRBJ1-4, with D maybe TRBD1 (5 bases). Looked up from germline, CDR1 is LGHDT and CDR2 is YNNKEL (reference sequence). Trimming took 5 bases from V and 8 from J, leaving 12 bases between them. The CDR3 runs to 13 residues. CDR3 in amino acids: CASSGTTGEKLFF. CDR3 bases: TGTGCCAGCAGCGGGACTACGGGAGAAAAACTGTTTTTT.

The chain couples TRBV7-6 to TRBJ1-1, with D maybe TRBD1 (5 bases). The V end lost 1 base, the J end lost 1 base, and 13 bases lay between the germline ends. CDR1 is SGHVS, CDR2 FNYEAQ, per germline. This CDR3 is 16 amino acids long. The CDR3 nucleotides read TGTGCCAGCAGCTTAGAATGGGGGGGACCGAACACTGAAGCTTTCTTT. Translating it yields CASSLEWGGPNTEAFF.

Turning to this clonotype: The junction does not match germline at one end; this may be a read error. CDR3 amino acids: CATSPGQGRTEAFF. The CDR3 DNA sequence: TGCGCCACCAGCCCCGGACAGGGTCGTACTGAAGCTTTCTTT. The genes are TRBV5-1 and TRBJ1-1; 8 bases are shared with TRBD1. Germline loops: CDR1 SGHRS, CDR2 YFSETQ. The CDR3 covers 14 residues.

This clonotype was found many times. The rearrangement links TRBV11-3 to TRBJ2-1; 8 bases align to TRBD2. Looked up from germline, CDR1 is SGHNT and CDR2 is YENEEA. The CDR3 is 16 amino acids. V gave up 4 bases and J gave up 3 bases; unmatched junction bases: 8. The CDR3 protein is CASSSDSGVSYNEQFF. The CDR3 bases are TGTGCCAGCAGCTCGGATAGCGGGGTGAGCTACAATGAGCAGTTCTTC.

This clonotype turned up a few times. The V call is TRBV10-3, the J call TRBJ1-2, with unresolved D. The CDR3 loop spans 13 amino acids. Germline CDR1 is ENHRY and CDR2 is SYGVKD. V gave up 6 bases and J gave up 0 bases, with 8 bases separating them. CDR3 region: CAISQPSNYGYTF. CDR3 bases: TGTGCCATCAGCCAGCCTTCTAACTATGGCTACACCTTC.

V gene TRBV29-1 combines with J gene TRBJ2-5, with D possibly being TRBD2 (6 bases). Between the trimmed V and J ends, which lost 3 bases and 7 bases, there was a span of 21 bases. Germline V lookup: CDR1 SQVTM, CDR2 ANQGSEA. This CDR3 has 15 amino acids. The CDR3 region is CSVEGLAIGAGTQYF. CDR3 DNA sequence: TGCAGCGTTGAGGGGCTAGCGATCGGGGCAGGGACCCAGTACTTC.

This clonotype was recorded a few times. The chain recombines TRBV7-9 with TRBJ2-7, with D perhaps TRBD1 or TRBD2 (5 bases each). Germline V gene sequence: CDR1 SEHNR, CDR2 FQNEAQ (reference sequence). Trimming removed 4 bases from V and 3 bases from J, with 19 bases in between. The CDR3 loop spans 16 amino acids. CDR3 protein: CASSSFGPEGFYEQYF. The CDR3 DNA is TGTGCCAGCAGCTCATTTGGCCCCGAGGGGTTCTACGAGCAGTACTTC.

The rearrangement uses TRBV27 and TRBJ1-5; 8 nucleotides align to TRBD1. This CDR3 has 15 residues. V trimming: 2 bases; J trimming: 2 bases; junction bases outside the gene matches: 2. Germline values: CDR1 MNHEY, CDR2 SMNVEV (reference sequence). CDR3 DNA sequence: TGTGCCAGCAGTTTAGACAGGGGTGGCAATCAGCCCCAGCATTTT. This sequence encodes CASSLDRGGNQPQHF.

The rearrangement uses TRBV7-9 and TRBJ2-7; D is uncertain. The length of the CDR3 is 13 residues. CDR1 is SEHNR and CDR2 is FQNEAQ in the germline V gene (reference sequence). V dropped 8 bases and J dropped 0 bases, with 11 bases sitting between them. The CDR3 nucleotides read TGTGCCAGCCACAGTGGGTCCTCCTACGAGCAGTACTTC. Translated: CASHSGSSYEQYF.

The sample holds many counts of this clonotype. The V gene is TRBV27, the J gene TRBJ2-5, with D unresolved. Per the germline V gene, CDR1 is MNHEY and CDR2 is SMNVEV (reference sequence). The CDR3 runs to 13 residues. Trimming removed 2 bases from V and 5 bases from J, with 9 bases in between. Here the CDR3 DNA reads TGTGCCAGCAGTTTAGGGGTTTTGGAGACCCAGTACTTC. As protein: CASSLGVLETQYF.

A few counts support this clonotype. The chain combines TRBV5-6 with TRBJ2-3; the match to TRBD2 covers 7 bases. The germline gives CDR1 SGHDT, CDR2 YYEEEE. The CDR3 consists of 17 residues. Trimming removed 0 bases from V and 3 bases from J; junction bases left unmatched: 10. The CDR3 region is CASSLASGAGLTDTQYF. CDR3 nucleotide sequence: TGTGCCAGCAGCTTGGCGTCTGGTGCGGGACTAACAGATACGCAGTATTTT.

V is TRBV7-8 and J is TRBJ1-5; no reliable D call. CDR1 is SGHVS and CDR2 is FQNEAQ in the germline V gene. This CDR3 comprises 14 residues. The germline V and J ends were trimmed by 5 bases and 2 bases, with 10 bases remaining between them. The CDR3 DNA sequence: TGTGCCAGCAGCAAACTAAACGGCAATCAGCCCCAGCATTTT. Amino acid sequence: CASSKLNGNQPQHF. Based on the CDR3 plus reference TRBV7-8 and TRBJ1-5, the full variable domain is GAGVSQSPRYKVAKRGQDVALRCDPISGHVSLFWYQQALGQGPEFLTYFQNEAQLDKSGLPSDRFFAERPEGSVSTLKIQRTQQEDSAVYLCASSKLNGNQPQHFGDGTRLSIL.

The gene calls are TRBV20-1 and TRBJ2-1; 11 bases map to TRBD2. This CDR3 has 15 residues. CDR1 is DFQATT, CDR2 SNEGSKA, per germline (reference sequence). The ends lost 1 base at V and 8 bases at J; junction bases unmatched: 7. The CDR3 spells CSARALAGGLYEQFF. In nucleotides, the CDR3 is TGCAGTGCTAGAGCTTTAGCGGGGGGGCTCTATGAGCAGTTCTTC.

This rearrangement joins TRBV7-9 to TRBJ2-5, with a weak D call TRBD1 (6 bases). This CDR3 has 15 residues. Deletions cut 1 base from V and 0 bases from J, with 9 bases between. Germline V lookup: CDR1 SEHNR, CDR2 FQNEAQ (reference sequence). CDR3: CASSLVWDNQETQYF. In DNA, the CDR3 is TGTGCCAGCAGCTTAGTTTGGGACAACCAAGAGACCCAGTACTTC.

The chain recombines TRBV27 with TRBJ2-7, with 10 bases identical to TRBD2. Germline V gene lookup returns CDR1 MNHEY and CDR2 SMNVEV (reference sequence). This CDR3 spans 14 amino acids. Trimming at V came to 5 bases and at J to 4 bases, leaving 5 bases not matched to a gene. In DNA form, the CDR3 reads TGTGCCAGCAGTCTAGCGGGAGTGGGTTACGAGCAGTACTTC. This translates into CASSLAGVGYEQYF.

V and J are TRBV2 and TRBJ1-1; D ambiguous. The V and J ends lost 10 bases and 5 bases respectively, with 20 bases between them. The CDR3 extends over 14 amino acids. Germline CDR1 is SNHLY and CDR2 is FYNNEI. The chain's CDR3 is CAKREDLLGTEAFF. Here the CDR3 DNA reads TGTGCCAAAAGGGAGGACCTCCTCGGGACTGAAGCTTTCTTT.

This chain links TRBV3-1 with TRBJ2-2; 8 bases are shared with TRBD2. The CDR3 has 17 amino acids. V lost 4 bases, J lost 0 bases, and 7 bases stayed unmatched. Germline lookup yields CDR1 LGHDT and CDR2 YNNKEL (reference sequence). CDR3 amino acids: CASSPRTSNTNTGELFF. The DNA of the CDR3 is TGTGCCAGCAGCCCTAGGACTAGCAACACGAACACCGGGGAGCTGTTTTTT.

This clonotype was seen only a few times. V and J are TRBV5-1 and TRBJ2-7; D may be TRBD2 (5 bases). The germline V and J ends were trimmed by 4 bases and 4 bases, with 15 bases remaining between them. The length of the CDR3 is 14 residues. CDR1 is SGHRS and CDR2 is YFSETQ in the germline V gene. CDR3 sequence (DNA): TGCGCCAGCAGCCCCCCGGGATTCATATACGAGCAGTACTTC. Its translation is CASSPPGFIYEQYF.